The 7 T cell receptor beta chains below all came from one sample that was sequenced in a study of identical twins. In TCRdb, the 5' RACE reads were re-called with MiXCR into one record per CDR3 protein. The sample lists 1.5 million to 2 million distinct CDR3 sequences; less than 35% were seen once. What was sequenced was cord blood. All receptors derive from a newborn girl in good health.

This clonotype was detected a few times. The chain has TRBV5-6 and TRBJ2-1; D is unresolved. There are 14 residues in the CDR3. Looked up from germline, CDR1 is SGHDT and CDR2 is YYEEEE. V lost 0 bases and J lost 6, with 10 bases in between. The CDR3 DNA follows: TGTGCCAGCAGCTTGGAGGTCCGCCGCAATGAGCAGTTCTTC. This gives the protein CASSLEVRRNEQFF.

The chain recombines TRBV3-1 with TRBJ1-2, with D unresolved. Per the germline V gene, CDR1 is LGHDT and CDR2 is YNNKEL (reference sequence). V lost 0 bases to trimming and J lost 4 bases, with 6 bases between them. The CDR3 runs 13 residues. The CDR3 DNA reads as TGTGCCAGCAGCCAAGAGCCAGGCTATGGCTACACCTTC. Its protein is CASSQEPGYGYTF.

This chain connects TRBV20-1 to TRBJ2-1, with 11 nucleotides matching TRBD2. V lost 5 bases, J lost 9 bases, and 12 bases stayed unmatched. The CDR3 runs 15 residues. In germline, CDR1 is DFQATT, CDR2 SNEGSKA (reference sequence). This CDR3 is CSAVPTSGGGGEQFF. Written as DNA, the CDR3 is TGCAGTGCTGTGCCTACTAGCGGGGGCGGGGGTGAGCAGTTCTTC.

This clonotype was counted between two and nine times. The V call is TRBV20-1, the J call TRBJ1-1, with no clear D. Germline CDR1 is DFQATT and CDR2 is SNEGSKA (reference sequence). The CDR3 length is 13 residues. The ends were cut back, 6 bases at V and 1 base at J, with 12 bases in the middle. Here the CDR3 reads CSAVSAGNTEAFF. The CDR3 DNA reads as TGCAGTGCCGTTTCGGCGGGGAACACTGAAGCTTTCTTT.

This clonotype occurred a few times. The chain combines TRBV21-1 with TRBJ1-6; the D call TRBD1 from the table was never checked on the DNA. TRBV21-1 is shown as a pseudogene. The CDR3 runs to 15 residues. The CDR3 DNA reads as TGTGCCAGCAGCAAAGGGGGACAGGGCAATTCACCCCTCCACTTT. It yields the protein CASSKGGQGNSPLHF.

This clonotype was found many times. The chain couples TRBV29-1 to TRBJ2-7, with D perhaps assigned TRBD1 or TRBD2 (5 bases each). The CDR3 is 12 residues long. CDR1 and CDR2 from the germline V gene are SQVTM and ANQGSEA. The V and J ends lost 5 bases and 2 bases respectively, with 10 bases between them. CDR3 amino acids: CSVRDRAYEQYF. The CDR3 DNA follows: TGCAGCGTTAGGGACCGAGCCTACGAGCAGTACTTC.

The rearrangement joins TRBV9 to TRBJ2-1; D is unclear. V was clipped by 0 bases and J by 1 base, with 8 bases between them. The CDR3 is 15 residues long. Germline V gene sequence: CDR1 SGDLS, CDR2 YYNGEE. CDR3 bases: TGTGCCAGCAGCGTAGACCTCGTGTCCTACAATGAGCAGTTCTTC. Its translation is CASSVDLVSYNEQFF.